These 16 T cell receptor beta chains share one sample of origin, sequenced in a study of sequential checkpoint blockade in melanoma. The treatment was: randomized to nivolumab then ipilimumab (arm A) or the reverse (arm B). The protocol was immunoSEQ multiplex PCR, while the TCRdb copy is restricted to in-frame clones and leaves out a portion. The sample yields about 17,000 clones, 65% to 85% seen once. The sequencing used CD8+ T cells sorted from blood (inferred from file names), collected from a patient given nivolumab and ipilimumab in sequence. The receptor source for this set is a human donor with melanoma.

The rearrangement links TRBV4-1 to TRBJ1-5; a possible D gene is TRBD1 (5 bases). The germline gives CDR1 MGHRA, CDR2 YSYEKL. The V gene lost 4 bases and the J gene lost 7 bases, with 17 bases spanning the gap. This CDR3 comprises 15 residues. CDR3: CASSLVGGGGQPQHF. In DNA form, the CDR3 reads TGCGCCAGCAGCCTAGTCGGCGGGGGTGGACAGCCCCAGCATTTT.

The rearrangement joins TRBV27 to TRBJ1-2; D gene ambiguous. Germline V gene sequence: CDR1 MNHEY, CDR2 SMNVEV (reference sequence). The CDR3 totals 13 residues. The V gene lost 0 bases and the J gene lost 4 bases, with 6 bases spanning the gap. This chain's CDR3 is CASSLSSVYGYTF. In DNA, the CDR3 is TGTGCCAGCAGTTTATCATCAGTCTATGGCTACACCTTC.

The gene calls are TRBV7-6 and TRBJ1-5, with 7 bases aligning to TRBD1. The CDR3 consists of 14 residues. From germline, CDR1 is SGHVS and CDR2 FNYEAQ. V lost 5 bases, J lost 5 bases, and 6 bases stayed unmatched. CDR3 nucleotide sequence: TGTGCCAGCAGCCCTACAGGGGCGTATCAGCCCCAGCATTTT. It codes for CASSPTGAYQPQHF.

A few counts support this clone. The chain recombines TRBV4-3 with TRBJ2-7, with D perhaps TRBD1 (6 bases). Germline CDR1 LGHNA, CDR2 YSLEER. V lost 2 bases and J 3 bases, leaving 14 bases between the germline ends. The CDR3 consists of 15 residues. CDR3 loop: CASSQTRGGGYEQYF. The CDR3 DNA is TGCGCCAGCAGCCAAACACGTGGGGGCGGCTACGAGCAGTACTTC.

The rearrangement uses TRBV23-1 and TRBJ1-1; 7 bases agree with TRBD1. TRBV23-1 is sorted into the ORF group, with uncertain function. The V gene end was trimmed by 4 bases and the J gene end by 5 bases; junction bases not matched to a gene: 10. CDR3 size: 15 residues. The CDR3 here is CASSRQGGVKTEAFF. The CDR3 DNA is TGCGCCAGCAGTCGACAGGGAGGCGTAAAAACTGAAGCTTTCTTT.

The CDR3 spells CASSEDLGSYSYEQYF. The CDR3 nucleotides read TGTGCCAGCAGTGAAGACCTAGGCAGCTACTCCTACGAGCAGTACTTC. V is TRBV6-1 and J is TRBJ2-7, with unresolved D. The CDR3 totals 16 residues. Germline CDR1 MNHNS, CDR2 SASEGT. Trimming took off 1 base at V and 0 bases at J, with 13 bases between the two ends.

The J gene is TRBJ2-2, the V gene TRBV30, with 7 bases lining up with TRBD1. The V segment lost 7 bases and the J segment 1 base; nucleotides outside the gene matches: 6. Germline V CDR1 and CDR2: GTSNPN, SVGIG (reference sequence). The CDR3 extends over 14 amino acids. CDR3 sequence reads: CAFMRTGNTGELFF. The CDR3 DNA follows: TGTGCCTTCATGAGGACAGGGAACACCGGGGAGCTGTTTTTT. The whole variable domain, remainder taken from reference TRBV30 and TRBJ2-2, is SQTIHQWPATLVQPVGSPLSLECTVEGTSNPNLYWYRQAAGRGLQLLFYSVGIGQISSEVPQNLSASRPQDRQFILSSKKLLLSDSGFYLCAFMRTGNTGELFFGEGSRLTVL.

This chain links TRBV12-5 with TRBJ2-1; weak D call: TRBD2 (5 bases). Trimming shortened V by 6 bases and J by 5 bases, and 20 bases separated the two germline ends. CDR1 LGHNT and CDR2 FRNRAP come from the germline V gene. The CDR3 length is 16 residues. CDR3 bases: TGTGCTAGTGGGGGTAGAGAGGGCAGCGGTAACAATGAGCAGTTCTTC. Translated, it gives CASGGREGSGNNEQFF.

The chain links TRBV4-3 to TRBJ1-5, with unresolved D. The CDR3 is 16 amino acids. Germline CDR1 and CDR2: LGHNA and YSLEER. V was clipped by 1 base and J by 4 bases, with 14 bases between them. CDR3 sequence: CASSQGLKRTNQPQHF. CDR3 sequence (DNA): TGCGCCAGCAGCCAAGGACTCAAGAGAACTAATCAGCCCCAGCATTTT.

J is TRBJ2-3 and V is TRBV30, with TRBD1 matching over 7 bases. This CDR3 region has 14 residues. The V gene's germline CDR1 is GTSNPN and CDR2 SVGIG (reference sequence). Unmatched junction bases numbered 3, after V lost 2 bases and J lost 1 base. CDR3: CAWSKGAGTDTQYF. The CDR3 bases are TGTGCCTGGAGTAAGGGGGCAGGCACAGATACGCAGTATTTT. Looking up the rest from reference TRBV30 and TRBJ2-3 gives the full variable domain: SQTIHQWPATLVQPVGSPLSLECTVEGTSNPNLYWYRQAAGRGLQLLFYSVGIGQISSEVPQNLSASRPQDRQFILSSKKLLLSDSGFYLCAWSKGAGTDTQYFGPGTRLTVL.

This chain uses TRBV7-9 with TRBJ2-7, with D perhaps matching TRBD2 (5 bases). The V gene's germline CDR1 is SEHNR and CDR2 FQNEAQ (reference sequence). Trimming stripped 3 bases from V and 2 bases from J, with 14 bases between. This CDR3 is 15 amino acids long. The CDR3 reads CASSLPTGNAYEQYF. For the CDR3, the DNA is TGTGCCAGCAGCTTGCCGACGGGAAACGCCTACGAGCAGTACTTC.

This clone is a singleton in its sample. The chain carries TRBV29-1 and TRBJ2-1; 8 nucleotides align to TRBD1. Losses at the gene ends were 2 bases for V and 7 bases for J; bases not matched to a gene: 7. This CDR3 is built from 14 residues. Germline CDR1 is SQVTM and CDR2 is ANQGSEA. The CDR3 region has the DNA TGCAGCGTTGAAAGGCCCCAGGGGGCTAATGAGCAGTTCTTC. Protein product: CSVERPQGANEQFF.

J is TRBJ2-7 and V is TRBV29-1; 10 positions match TRBD1. The CDR3 has 15 amino acids. Per germline, CDR1 SQVTM and CDR2 ANQGSEA. Trimming removed 1 base from V and 3 bases from J; junction bases left unmatched: 6. Here the CDR3 DNA reads TGCAGCGTTGAAGGAGGACAGGGGGTCAGCTACGAGCAGTACTTC. Encoded protein: CSVEGGQGVSYEQYF.

This clone came up a few times. Written as DNA, the CDR3 is TGCGCCAGCAAGGGGATATCCCCTCCGGAAGCTTTCTTT. It is translated as CASKGISPPEAFF. The chain couples TRBV10-2 to TRBJ1-1, with D maybe TRBD1 (5 bases). The CDR3 covers 13 residues. Trimming left V 7 bases short and J 8 bases short, with 17 bases between. In germline, CDR1 is WSHSY, CDR2 SAAADI.

The V and J genes are TRBV5-4 and TRBJ1-6; no reliable D call. Germline V gene data show CDR1 as SGHNT and CDR2 as YYREEE (reference sequence). The V end lost 0 bases, the J end lost 17 bases, and 12 bases lay between the germline ends. This CDR3 contains 12 residues. The CDR3 reads CASSLGALPVHF. For the CDR3, the DNA is TGTGCCAGCAGCTTGGGGGCCCTCCCGGTCCACTTT.

This rearrangement joins TRBV30 to TRBJ1-1; 7 bases are shared with TRBD1. The CDR3 is 13 amino acids. The germline V gene encodes CDR1 GTSNPN and CDR2 SVGIG (reference sequence). V trimming: 5 bases; J trimming: 4 bases; junction bases outside the gene matches: 7. CDR3 protein: CAWATGVSTEAFF. The CDR3 DNA is TGTGCCTGGGCCACAGGGGTGAGCACTGAAGCTTTCTTT.